This entry lists 27 T cell receptor beta chains sequenced from one sample in a study of brain T cells in children with intractable seizures. The method was immunoSEQ multiplex PCR; TCRdb's version includes in-frame clones alone and lacks a portion of them. The table has about 20,000 clones, roughly 94% seen once. The sample in question was peripheral blood, obtained at surgery. The receptors derive from a boy aged 5 to 17 with focal cortical dysplasia and intractable seizures.

CDR3 loop: CASSPGQGHNEQFF. In nucleotides, the CDR3 is TGCGCCAGCAGCCCGGGACAGGGCCACAATGAGCAGTTCTTC. This chain joins TRBV4-1 and TRBJ2-1, with 9 bases identical to TRBD1. CDR1 and CDR2 (germline): MGHRA, YSYEKL. J gave up 5 bases and V 4 bases, and 3 bases lay outside the gene matches. The CDR3 totals 14 residues.

In this sample, this clone turned up once. This chain joins TRBV7-9 and TRBJ2-1, with D unclear. V was cut by 1 base and J by 0 bases, with 13 bases left in between. In germline, CDR1 is SEHNR, CDR2 FQNEAQ (reference sequence). The CDR3 is 17 amino acids. This CDR3 is CASSLGGIGVSYNEQFF. DNA for the CDR3: TGTGCCAGCAGCTTAGGGGGAATTGGCGTCTCCTACAATGAGCAGTTCTTC.

Only one count was recorded for this clone. The chain carries TRBV25-1 and TRBJ1-1; possible D gene TRBD1, 5 bases. The CDR3 has 15 residues. V was trimmed by 5 bases and J by 4 bases, leaving 17 bases between them. Germline values: CDR1 MGHDK, CDR2 SYGVNS. In DNA, the CDR3 is TGTGCCAGCAGTTCAACCCCGGGGGGTTCCACTGAAGCTTTCTTT. Its protein is CASSSTPGGSTEAFF.

This clone has just one count. The chain links TRBV9 to TRBJ2-3; D gene unclear. V was shortened by 4 bases and J by 0 bases, with 6 bases between the two germline ends. The CDR3 length is 13 residues. The V gene's germline CDR1 is SGDLS and CDR2 YYNGEE. The CDR3 sequence is CASSTPSTDTQYF. The CDR3, as DNA: TGTGCCAGCAGCACGCCCAGCACAGATACGCAGTATTTT.

V usage is TRBV2 and J usage is TRBJ1-1; tentatively, D is TRBD1 (6 bases). The V end was cut by 3 bases, the J end by 3 bases, with 17 bases between. The CDR3 loop spans 16 amino acids. Germline loops: CDR1 SNHLY, CDR2 FYNNEI. The CDR3 sequence: CASSDRQGMEDTEAFF. CDR3 DNA sequence: TGTGCCAGCAGTGATCGGCAGGGGATGGAGGACACTGAAGCTTTCTTT.

The DNA of the CDR3 is TGTGCCAGCAGTTTTCAGCGGGGAAGGTACGAGCAGTACTTC. Residues: CASSFQRGRYEQYF. The chain has TRBV28 and TRBJ2-7; 7 positions agree with TRBD2. There are 14 residues in the CDR3. V trimming: 3 bases; J trimming: 4 bases; junction bases outside the gene matches: 6. Germline-derived CDR1 and CDR2 are MDHEN and SYDVKM.

This chain links TRBV3-1 (or the pseudogene TRBV3-2) with TRBJ2-7; D unresolved. Germline V gene lookup returns CDR1 LGHDT and CDR2 YNNKEL (reference sequence). The CDR3 has 17 amino acids. Trimming removed 1 base at V and 7 bases at J, with 23 bases between. CDR3 bases: TGTGCCAGCAGCCAAGGCTCTAAGCTCGTCGGCCGAAAGGAGCAGTACTTC. It specifies CASSQGSKLVGRKEQYF.

The chain employs TRBV9 and TRBJ2-1; 8 bases map to TRBD2. Trimming took 0 bases from V and 5 from J; bases not matched to a gene: 4. CDR1 and CDR2 (germline): SGDLS, YYNGEE. CDR3 size: 15 residues. CDR3 DNA: TGTGCCAGCAGCGTAGCCGGGGGGGCCCACAATGAGCAGTTCTTC. This sequence encodes CASSVAGGAHNEQFF. The entire variable domain, with the rest obtained from reference TRBV9 and TRBJ2-1, is as follows: DSGVTQTPKHLITATGQRVTLRCSPRSGDLSVYWYQQSLDQGLQFLIQYYNGEERAKGNILERFSAQQFPDLHSELNLSSLELGDSALYFCASSVAGGAHNEQFFGPGTRLTVL.

V usage is TRBV2 and J usage is TRBJ1-4; D not certain. The germline V gene encodes CDR1 SNHLY and CDR2 FYNNEI. The V end was cut by 4 bases, the J end by 2 bases, with 23 bases between. The CDR3 has 19 residues. CDR3 bases: TGTGCCAGCAGTGCCCCGATGGAGGGCTGGAGGAGGACTAATGAAAAACTGTTTTTT. It yields the protein CASSAPMEGWRRTNEKLFF.

DNA for the CDR3: TGTGCTAGTGGTTTGCGGCTAGCGGGGGACCAAAGGAACACCGGGGAGCTGTTTTTT. Translated: CASGLRLAGDQRNTGELFF. The chain combines TRBV12-5 with TRBJ2-2, with 10 bases that match TRBD2. J was trimmed by 1 base and V by 2 bases; bases with no gene match: 10. The CDR3 totals 19 residues. Germline V lookup: CDR1 LGHNT, CDR2 FRNRAP. Supplemented by reference TRBV12-5 and TRBJ2-2, the full variable domain reads DARVTQTPRHKVTEMGQEVTMRCQPILGHNTVFWYRQTMMQGLELLAYFRNRAPLDDSGMPKDRFSAEMPDATLATLKIQPSEPRDSAVYFCASGLRLAGDQRNTGELFFGEGSRLTVL.

This clone was picked up one time. V and J are TRBV7-9 and TRBJ1-1; tentatively, D is TRBD1 (5 bases). Germline V lookup: CDR1 SEHNR, CDR2 FQNEAQ (reference sequence). The CDR3 length is 12 residues. V lost 4 bases and J 6 bases, leaving 9 bases between the germline ends. The CDR3 reads CASSSDTSEAFF. CDR3 bases: TGTGCCAGCAGCTCGGACACCTCTGAAGCTTTCTTT.

This chain uses TRBV30 with TRBJ2-7; the D gene is possibly TRBD2 (5 bases). Trimming took 7 bases from V and 7 from J, leaving 11 bases between them. The CDR3 covers 10 residues. CDR1 and CDR2 from the germline V gene are GTSNPN and SVGIG (reference sequence). The CDR3 loop is CASFRGEQYV. CDR3 nucleotides: TGTGCCTCCTTTAGAGGGGAGCAGTACGTC.

The chain recombines TRBV7-8 with TRBJ1-5; D is unclear. CDR1 and CDR2 from the germline V gene are SGHVS and FQNEAQ. V lost 3 bases to trimming and J lost 4 bases, with 16 bases between them. The CDR3 contains 16 residues. CDR3 DNA sequence: TGTGCCAGCAGCTTGAAGGGCAAGGTGGGAAATCAGCCCCAGCATTTT. It encodes CASSLKGKVGNQPQHF.

V is TRBV6-5 and J is TRBJ2-1, with a weak D call TRBD1 (6 bases). V was trimmed by 7 bases and J by 3 bases, leaving 16 bases between them. The CDR3 spans 15 residues. The germline gives CDR1 MNHEY, CDR2 SVGAGI. The CDR3 nucleotides read TGTGCCAGCACCATGACCGGGGACAACTACAATGAGCAGTTCTTC. Encoded protein: CASTMTGDNYNEQFF.

The chain has TRBV4-1 and TRBJ1-5; D is ambiguous. Per the germline V gene, CDR1 is MGHRA and CDR2 is YSYEKL. Between the trimmed V and J ends, which lost 0 bases and 7 bases, there was a span of 16 bases. The CDR3 has 16 amino acids. The CDR3 is CASSQDWAGRGQPQHF. In DNA form, the CDR3 reads TGCGCCAGCAGCCAAGATTGGGCCGGGCGGGGACAGCCCCAGCATTTT.

The rearrangement joins TRBV7-8 to TRBJ2-7, with 9 bases lining up with TRBD2. In germline, CDR1 is SGHVS, CDR2 FQNEAQ. The CDR3 is 15 amino acids. Trimming at V came to 5 bases and at J to 0 bases, leaving 5 bases not matched to a gene. CDR3 in DNA: TGTGCCAGCAGCAGACTAGCGGAGAGCTCCTACGAGCAGTACGTC. It translates to CASSRLAESSYEQYV.

The chain carries TRBV6-1 and TRBJ1-5, with 8 bases that match TRBD1. This CDR3 comprises 15 residues. In germline, CDR1 is MNHNS, CDR2 SASEGT. Germline trimming cut 5 bases from V and 5 bases from J; bases unmatched to any gene: 8. The CDR3 DNA is TGTGCCAGCAGTAAGGACAGGGTTGGTGATCAGCCCCAGCATTTT. Protein sequence: CASSKDRVGDQPQHF.

J is TRBJ1-4 and V is TRBV7-9; no definite D call. CDR3 length: 15 residues. The germline CDR1 and CDR2 sequences are SEHNR and FQNEAQ (reference sequence). Between the trimmed V and J ends, which lost 2 bases and 5 bases, there was a span of 12 bases. The CDR3: CASSLSSAVNEKLFF. DNA for the CDR3: TGTGCCAGCAGCTTAAGTTCGGCGGTGAATGAAAAACTGTTTTTT.

This chain connects TRBV11-2 to TRBJ2-3, with TRBD2 matching 12 bases. The CDR3 totals 19 residues. Losses at the gene ends were 1 base for V and 2 bases for J; bases not matched to a gene: 10. The germline CDR1 and CDR2 sequences are SGHAT and FQNNGV. CDR3 amino acids: CASSLGLGRLAGDTDTQYF. The DNA of the CDR3 is TGTGCCAGCAGCTTAGGTCTAGGGCGACTAGCGGGGGACACAGATACGCAGTATTTT.

This clone was counted a few times. The chain carries TRBV5-5 and TRBJ2-5, with 10 bases fitting TRBD2. Germline CDR1 SGHKS, CDR2 YYEKEE (reference sequence). This CDR3 has 15 amino acids. Trimming took 2 bases from V and 5 from J; bases not matched to a gene: 6. DNA for the CDR3: TGTGCCAGCAGCTTAATAGCGGGGGGCGGGGAGACCCAGTACTTC. Amino acid sequence: CASSLIAGGGETQYF.

The chain uses TRBV28 and TRBJ1-2; D call uncertain. Germline CDR1 is MDHEN and CDR2 is SYDVKM. This CDR3 contains 13 residues. Trimming removed 3 bases at V and 3 bases at J, with 8 bases between. In nucleotides, the CDR3 is TGTGCCAGCAGTTTGTCAGAGTACTATGGCTACACCTTC. Residues: CASSLSEYYGYTF.

The V and J genes are TRBV28 and TRBJ2-1; TRBD2 is a possible D gene (7 bases). This CDR3 contains 16 residues. Trimming took off 7 bases at V and 2 bases at J, with 18 bases between the two ends. Germline V gives CDR1 MDHEN, CDR2 SYDVKM. CDR3 region: CASTPVGGAPYNEQFF. The DNA for the CDR3 is TGTGCCAGCACCCCCGTGGGGGGGGCCCCCTACAATGAGCAGTTCTTC.

The chain couples TRBV24-1 to TRBJ1-6; D is unclear. The CDR3 covers 14 residues. V lost 8 bases to trimming and J lost 7 bases, with 14 bases between them. Germline V CDR1 and CDR2: KGHDR, SFDVKD. CDR3 in amino acids: CATKKDDGNSPLHF. The CDR3 DNA follows: TGTGCCACCAAAAAAGATGACGGCAATTCACCCCTCCACTTT.

This clone was observed a few times. The rearrangement links TRBV4-1 to TRBJ2-2; weak D call: TRBD2 (5 bases). Germline assignment: CDR1 MGHRA and CDR2 YSYEKL. Trimming stripped 1 base from V and 4 bases from J, with 13 bases between. The CDR3 sequence is 16 residues long. In DNA, the CDR3 is TGCGCCAGCAGCCAAGCGGACTTGGGGTTCACCGGGGAGCTGTTTTTT. This codes for CASSQADLGFTGELFF.

This rearrangement joins TRBV13 to TRBJ2-3; D not resolved. CDR1 is PRHDT and CDR2 is FYEKMQ in the germline V gene (reference sequence). The V end was cut by 2 bases, the J end by 2 bases, with 26 bases between. The CDR3 spans 20 residues. The CDR3 DNA reads as TGTGCCAGCAGCTTAACATACCAAGCCTGGAGAGAGAATCACACAGATACGCAGTATTTT. This translates into CASSLTYQAWRENHTDTQYF.

Here the CDR3 reads CSVERQEDTANYGYTF. CDR3 DNA sequence: TGCAGCGTTGAGCGACAAGAAGATACAGCTAACTATGGCTACACCTTC. V and J are TRBV29-1 and TRBJ1-2; no clear D. Germline loops: CDR1 SQVTM, CDR2 ANQGSEA. The CDR3 is 16 residues long. Trimming shortened V by 3 bases and J by 0 bases, and 17 bases separated the two germline ends.

The chain carries TRBV3-1 (or the pseudogene TRBV3-2) and TRBJ1-5; TRBD1 agrees at 9 bases. The germline V gene encodes CDR1 LGHDT and CDR2 YNNKEL (reference sequence). This CDR3 spans 16 amino acids. V was pared by 4 bases and J by 4 bases, with 8 bases of the junction left unmatched. This chain's CDR3 is CASSPSDRGRNQPQHF. The CDR3 DNA is TGTGCCAGCAGCCCGTCAGACAGGGGGAGAAATCAGCCCCAGCATTTT.